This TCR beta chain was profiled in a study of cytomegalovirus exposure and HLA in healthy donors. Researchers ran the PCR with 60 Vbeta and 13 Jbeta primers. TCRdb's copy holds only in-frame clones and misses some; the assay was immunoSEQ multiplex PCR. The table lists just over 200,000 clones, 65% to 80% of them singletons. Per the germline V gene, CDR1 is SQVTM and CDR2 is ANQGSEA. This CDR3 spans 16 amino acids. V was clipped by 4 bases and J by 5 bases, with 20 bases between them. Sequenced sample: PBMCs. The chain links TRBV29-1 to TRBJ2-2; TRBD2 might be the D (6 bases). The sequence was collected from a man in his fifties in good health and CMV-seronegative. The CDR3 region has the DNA TGCAGCGTTGGGGGCGGAGGGGTAGTCGGTACCGGGGAGCTGTTTTTT. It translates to CSVGGGGVVGTGELFF.